This record looks at one T cell receptor beta chain sequence and its context. Its matching antigen is unknown. This sample is drawn from a study of vaccination effects on CD4 cells after COVID-19. The wider study: ViraFEST used viral peptide pools to expand antigen-specific CD4+ T cells before sequencing. Convalescent patients (three in total) were sampled early and late after vaccination. Post-vaccine sample collection fell at a median of 72 days after the second dose.

Germline CDR1 and CDR2: LGHNA and YNFKEQ. CDR3 length: 15 residues. The junction had 5 bases not matched to a gene; V was cut back by 1 base and J by 4 bases. Isolation of CD4+ T cells took place after 10 to 11 days of culture. The person was diagnosed with PCR-confirmed SARS-CoV-2 infection between March and December 2020. Participants got two doses of BNT162b2 or mRNA-1273 vaccine. Data came from immunoSEQ multiplex PCR; TCRdb stores just in-frame clones and leaves some out. The data contain around 50,000 clones, about 70% of them singletons. This rearrangement joins TRBV4-2 to TRBJ2-5; TRBD2 aligns across 8 bases. The TCR sequence derives from a human donor who had a prior SARS-CoV-2 infection. Sequencing used CD4+ T cells from PBMCs cultured without peptide, obtained after COVID-19 vaccination. CDR3: CASSQVGTSGETQYF. CDR3 bases: TGTGCCAGCAGCCAAGTCGGTACTAGCGGAGAGACCCAGTACTTC.